This T cell receptor beta chain derives from a study of post-analysis software for immune sequencing data. Study results and caveats: In patients, roughly five TRBV segments were more frequent than in controls, with TRBV5-6, TRBV5-1 and TRBV20-1 among them. Normalized Chao1 diversity was significantly lower in multiple sclerosis patients than in controls.

This clonotype was seen more than once but under ten times. Its antigen is unidentified. The CDR3 has 16 amino acids. Per the germline V gene, CDR1 is SGHTA and CDR2 is FQGNSA. Between the trimmed V and J ends, which lost 5 bases and 0 bases, there was a span of 15 bases. Unique molecular identifiers had been added to the TCR beta cDNA libraries. Input populations of 1 to 10 million T cells gave rise to hundreds of thousands of cDNA molecules. TCRdb reanalysed the PCR reads using MiXCR and keeps one entry per CDR3 protein. The sample records 350,000 to 500,000 distinct CDR3 sequences, approximately 39% being singletons.

This TCR was sampled from a girl aged 2-10 years with multiple sclerosis. Source material: blood. The chain combines TRBV7-2 with TRBJ2-3; D remains ambiguous. CDR3 DNA sequence: TGTGCCAGCAGCCCCCTTGACGGCTTTAGCACAGATACGCAGTATTTT. Amino acid sequence: CASSPLDGFSTDTQYF.